The entry below gives a single T cell receptor beta chain sequence along with its context. CDR3 length equals 15 residues. CDR1 and CDR2 (germline): SGHTA, FQGNSA. Between the trimmed V and J ends, which lost 5 bases and 1 base, there was a span of 12 bases. The PCR contained 60 Vbeta and 13 Jbeta primers. Profiling relied on immunoSEQ multiplex PCR, and the TCRdb table lists in-frame clones only, not all of them. The profile shows roughly 120,000 clones, about 73% of them singletons. The data stem from a study of cytomegalovirus exposure and HLA in healthy donors. The source of this sequence is a woman aged 40 to 50 in good health and CMV-seronegative. Sequencing was carried out using PBMCs. The chain uses TRBV7-2 and TRBJ1-3; D is ambiguous. The CDR3 reads CASSPRRSSGNTIYF. CDR3 sequence (DNA): TGTGCCAGCAGCCCCCGGCGGTCATCTGGAAACACCATATATTTT.